These 30 T cell receptor beta chains were all obtained from the same sample, sequenced in a study of cytomegalovirus exposure and HLA in healthy donors. The PCR was carried out with 60 Vbeta primers and 13 Jbeta primers. Clones were read by immunoSEQ multiplex PCR, and TCRdb kept only the in-frame ones, dropping some. The sample comprises 150,000 or so clones, 80% to 90% of which are singletons, and about 0.76% rests with the top ten. Sequencing input: PBMCs. These receptors originate from a woman younger than 30 in good health and CMV-seronegative.

This chain's CDR3 is CASSGPGQGFYNEQFF. The CDR3 DNA is TGTGCCAGCAGCGGACCGGGACAGGGTTTCTACAATGAGCAGTTCTTC. This rearrangement joins TRBV7-8 to TRBJ2-1, with 9 bases that match TRBD1. Per the germline V gene, CDR1 is SGHVS and CDR2 is FQNEAQ. The V and J ends lost 5 bases and 3 bases, in that order; junction bases with no gene match: 8. The CDR3 is 16 amino acids. Combining the CDR3 with reference TRBV7-8 and TRBJ2-1 gives the whole variable domain GAGVSQSPRYKVAKRGQDVALRCDPISGHVSLFWYQQALGQGPEFLTYFQNEAQLDKSGLPSDRFFAERPEGSVSTLKIQRTQQEDSAVYLCASSGPGQGFYNEQFFGPGTRLTVL.

CDR3: CASSRLAGVYEQYF. The CDR3 DNA reads as TGTGCCAGCAGTCGACTAGCGGGAGTTTACGAGCAGTACTTC. The chain has TRBV28 and TRBJ2-5; 12 bases are a match to TRBD2. The J call may be faulty, since TRBJ2-7 better matches the DNA end. CDR3 size: 14 residues. Per the germline V gene, CDR1 is MDHEN and CDR2 is SYDVKM.

This clone was picked up a small number of times. The chain recombines TRBV21-1 with TRBJ1-1; TRBD1, the table's D call, lacks a check against the DNA. TRBV21-1 is tagged as a pseudogene. CDR3 size: 20 residues. The CDR3 coding sequence is TGTGCCAGCAGCACCACCGGGCGGGACAGGGGCGCCCCACCGAACACTGAAGCTTTCTTT. Protein sequence: CASSTTGRDRGAPPNTEAFF.

J is TRBJ2-1 and V is TRBV7-9; D perhaps matches TRBD2 (6 bases). Germline values: CDR1 SEHNR, CDR2 FQNEAQ (reference sequence). The CDR3 contains 15 residues. V was cut by 8 bases and J by 6 bases, with 20 bases left in between. Written as DNA, the CDR3 is TGTGCCAGCCGCCGGGGGACCCCCCGGATCAATGAGCAGTTCTTC. It specifies CASRRGTPRINEQFF.

A few counts support this clone. The chain recombines TRBV18 with TRBJ2-3; 11 nucleotides agree with TRBD2. CDR1 is KGHSH, CDR2 LQKENI, per germline. This CDR3 has 16 amino acids. V was pared by 6 bases and J by 3 bases, with 8 bases of the junction left unmatched. The CDR3 sequence is CASSDFGTSGTDTQYF. CDR3 nucleotide sequence: TGTGCCAGCTCCGACTTCGGGACTAGCGGTACAGATACGCAGTATTTT.

The CDR3 protein is CASSSSGAGGVAYNEQFF. The CDR3 nucleotides are TGTGCCAGTAGTTCGTCAGGGGCGGGAGGTGTGGCGTACAATGAGCAGTTCTTC. This chain connects TRBV19 to TRBJ2-1; 8 bases match TRBD2. This CDR3 comprises 18 residues. The V gene's germline CDR1 is LNHDA and CDR2 SQIVND (reference sequence). The V and J ends lost 5 bases and 4 bases, in that order; junction bases with no gene match: 16.

The V and J genes are TRBV19 and TRBJ2-2; possible D gene TRBD1, 6 bases. Germline values: CDR1 LNHDA, CDR2 SQIVND (reference sequence). Trimming stripped 5 bases from V and 3 bases from J, with 16 bases between. The CDR3 length is 16 residues. CDR3 loop: CASSSQYRADTGELFF. CDR3 nucleotides: TGTGCCAGTAGTTCACAATACAGGGCTGACACCGGGGAGCTGTTTTTT.

The chain links TRBV5-1 to TRBJ2-1; 13 nucleotides match TRBD2. After removal of 4 bases from V and 2 bases from J, the junction contained 6 bases not matched to a gene. Germline lookup yields CDR1 SGHRS and CDR2 YFSETQ. This CDR3 contains 17 residues. This chain's CDR3 is CASSTGTSGIPYNEQFF. As DNA, the CDR3 is TGCGCCAGCAGCACCGGGACTAGCGGGATACCCTACAATGAGCAGTTCTTC.

The chain links TRBV7-9 to TRBJ2-5; TRBD2 might be the D (6 bases). The V gene lost 5 bases and the J gene lost 2 bases, with 9 bases spanning the gap. The CDR3 is 13 residues long. Germline V gene data show CDR1 as SEHNR and CDR2 as FQNEAQ (reference sequence). CDR3 region: CASSPGGQETQYF. The CDR3 DNA sequence: TGTGCCAGCAGCCCTGGAGGGCAAGAGACCCAGTACTTC.

The rearrangement links TRBV6-1 to TRBJ2-7; D perhaps matches TRBD1 (6 bases). Germline V gene lookup returns CDR1 MNHNS and CDR2 SASEGT. CDR3 length: 15 residues. V lost 7 bases and J 0 bases, leaving 16 bases between the germline ends. CDR3 in DNA: TGTGCCAGCACCGGACAGTGGGGGATCTCCTACGAGCAGTACTTC. It yields the protein CASTGQWGISYEQYF.

The V call is TRBV28, the J call TRBJ2-7; D is ambiguous. Germline lookup yields CDR1 MDHEN and CDR2 SYDVKM. This CDR3 has 13 amino acids. Trimming took off 4 bases at V and 3 bases at J, with 10 bases between the two ends. CDR3 coding DNA: TGTGCCAGCAGTTCGGGTTGGATCTACGAGCAGTACTTC. Protein sequence: CASSSGWIYEQYF. The whole variable domain, filled in from reference TRBV28 and TRBJ2-7, reads DVKVTQSSRYLVKRTGEKVFLECVQDMDHENMFWYRQDPGLGLRLIYFSYDVKMKEKGDIPEGYSVSREKKERFSLILESASTNQTSMYLCASSSGWIYEQYFGPGTRLTVT.

The chain couples TRBV6-1 to TRBJ2-7; 15 bases map to TRBD2. Germline CDR1 MNHNS, CDR2 SASEGT. CDR3 length: 16 amino acids. V shed 4 bases, J shed 5 bases, and the junction held 6 bases outside the gene matches. This CDR3 reads CASSVVGLAGGDEQYF. The CDR3 DNA reads as TGTGCCAGCAGTGTCGTGGGACTAGCGGGAGGAGACGAGCAGTACTTC.

This clone occurred a few times. The chain has TRBV30 and TRBJ2-1, with TRBD2 as a possible D gene (6 bases). The ends were cut back, 2 bases at V and 11 bases at J, with 10 bases in the middle. Germline CDR1 reads GTSNPN; CDR2 reads SVGIG (reference sequence). This CDR3 comprises 11 residues. CDR3 DNA: TGTGCCTGGAGTCGGGCGGGAAAGCAGTTCTTC. The encoded protein is CAWSRAGKQFF.

Worth noting for this clone: In the same sample, other DNA sequences code for this CDR3. The CDR3, as DNA: TGTGCCAGCAGCTTGGGGCTAGCGGGAATGGAGCAGTACTTC. As protein: CASSLGLAGMEQYF. V and J are TRBV5-4 and TRBJ2-7; 9 bases align to TRBD2. The junction had 5 bases not matched to a gene; V was cut back by 0 bases and J by 7 bases. CDR1 is SGHNT, CDR2 YYREEE, per germline (reference sequence). The CDR3 has 14 amino acids.

The chain has TRBV27 and TRBJ2-1, with 10 nucleotides matching TRBD2. Germline lookup yields CDR1 MNHEY and CDR2 SMNVEV (reference sequence). The CDR3 extends over 14 amino acids. With 10 bases clipped from V and 9 bases from J, the junction kept 12 bases outside the gene matches. CDR3 sequence (DNA): TGTGCCACCCAGGGTCTAGCGGGAGAGGGTGAGCAGTTCTTC. Translating gives CATQGLAGEGEQFF.

This clone was detected a few times. This chain links TRBV5-6 with TRBJ2-1, with TRBD2 as a possible D gene (6 bases). This CDR3 spans 13 amino acids. In germline, CDR1 is SGHDT, CDR2 YYEEEE. Trimming cost V 7 bases and J 8 bases, with 16 bases left between them. The CDR3: CASVRRGVYEQFF. In DNA, the CDR3 is TGTGCCAGCGTCAGGAGGGGAGTTTATGAGCAGTTCTTC.

The rearrangement links TRBV5-1 to TRBJ2-5; maybe TRBD2 (5 bases). The end of the DNA aligns better with TRBJ2-7, so the J call may be wrong. The length of the CDR3 is 14 residues. Germline loops: CDR1 SGHRS, CDR2 YFSETQ. CDR3 region: CASSRNWGEGEQYF. The CDR3 DNA sequence: TGCGCCAGCTCACGAAATTGGGGTGAGGGCGAGCAGTACTTC.

The rearrangement links TRBV15 to TRBJ2-1; unclear D gene. CDR1 and CDR2 (germline): LNHNV, YYDKDF (reference sequence). V lost 0 bases and J lost 10, with 19 bases in between. CDR3 length equals 16 residues. The CDR3 loop is CATSRDAVGGSSEQFF. The CDR3 bases are TGTGCCACCAGCAGAGATGCGGTTGGCGGTTCATCCGAGCAGTTCTTC.

The sample holds many counts of this clone. This chain joins TRBV27 and TRBJ1-4, with TRBD1 identical over 7 bases. This CDR3 spans 14 amino acids. The ends lost 5 bases at V and 7 bases at J; junction bases unmatched: 7. Germline-derived CDR1 and CDR2 are MNHEY and SMNVEV (reference sequence). The CDR3 here is CASSRQGALEKLFF. The CDR3 nucleotides are TGTGCCAGCAGTAGACAGGGTGCCCTTGAAAAACTGTTTTTT. The full variable domain, in which reference TRBV27 and TRBJ1-4 provide the parts outside the CDR3, is EAQVTQNPRYLITVTGKKLTVTCSQNMNHEYMSWYRQDPGLGLRQIYYSMNVEVTDKGDVPEGYKVSRKEKRNFPLILESPSPNQTSLYFCASSRQGALEKLFFGSGTQLSVL.

The V call is TRBV7-9, the J call TRBJ2-7; maybe TRBD1 (5 bases). There are 18 residues in the CDR3. V lost 1 base, J lost 3 bases, and 22 bases lay in between. The germline V gene has CDR1 SEHNR and CDR2 FQNEAQ (reference sequence). The CDR3 region has the DNA TGTGCCAGCAGCTTAGGGCAGGGCCAGGTCGGTCCCGACTACGAGCAGTACTTC. The encoded protein is CASSLGQGQVGPDYEQYF. The whole variable domain, remainder taken from reference TRBV7-9 and TRBJ2-7, is DTGVSQNPRHKITKRGQNVTFRCDPISEHNRLYWYRQTLGQGPEFLTYFQNEAQLEKSRLLSDRFSAERPKGSFSTLEIQRTEQGDSAMYLCASSLGQGQVGPDYEQYFGPGTRLTVT.

The genes are TRBV11-1 and TRBJ1-1, with TRBD1 matching 8 bases. J was trimmed by 1 base and V by 5 bases; bases with no gene match: 6. CDR1 SGHAT and CDR2 FQDESV come from the germline V gene (reference sequence). The CDR3 contains 15 residues. Here the CDR3 reads CASSNDRGWNTEAFF. CDR3 in DNA: TGTGCCAGCAGCAACGACAGGGGCTGGAACACTGAAGCTTTCTTT. The whole variable domain, remainder taken from reference TRBV11-1 and TRBJ1-1, is EAEVAQSPRYKITEKSQAVAFWCDPISGHATLYWYRQILGQGPELLVQFQDESVVDDSQLPKDRFSAERLKGVDSTLKIQPAELGDSAMYLCASSNDRGWNTEAFFGQGTRLTVV.

This chain joins TRBV6-4 and TRBJ1-1; TRBD1 matches at 8 bases. Trimming at V came to 8 bases and at J to 8 bases, leaving 10 bases not matched to a gene. The CDR3 covers 13 residues. Per the germline V gene, CDR1 is MRHNA and CDR2 is SNTAGT. CDR3 DNA sequence: TGTGCCAGCGCAAGGGGGCAGGGGGCCGAAGCTTTCTTT. This translates into CASARGQGAEAFF.

As concerns this clone: Distinct nucleotide sequences in the sample also encode this CDR3. The gene calls are TRBV29-1 and TRBJ1-2; TRBD1 matches at 8 bases. Per the germline V gene, CDR1 is SQVTM and CDR2 is ANQGSEA. Unmatched junction bases numbered 3, after V lost 1 base and J lost 2 bases. CDR3 size: 14 residues. This CDR3 reads CSVEGGQGNYGYTF. The CDR3 bases are TGCAGCGTTGAAGGAGGACAGGGAAACTATGGCTACACCTTC.

The V gene is TRBV28, the J gene TRBJ2-1; TRBD2 matches at 12 bases. The CDR3 is 16 amino acids. Germline lookup yields CDR1 MDHEN and CDR2 SYDVKM. Trimming cost V 5 bases and J 5 bases; bases outside gene matches: 7. CDR3 bases: TGTGCCAGCAGTGACCGACTAGCGGGAGCAAACAATGAGCAGTTCTTC. It translates to CASSDRLAGANNEQFF. Supplemented by reference TRBV28 and TRBJ2-1, the full variable domain reads DVKVTQSSRYLVKRTGEKVFLECVQDMDHENMFWYRQDPGLGLRLIYFSYDVKMKEKGDIPEGYSVSREKKERFSLILESASTNQTSMYLCASSDRLAGANNEQFFGPGTRLTVL.

The genes are TRBV6-5 and TRBJ2-3, with TRBD2 matching 10 bases. CDR3 length: 15 amino acids. After removal of 2 bases from V and 4 bases from J, the junction contained 3 bases not matched to a gene. In germline, CDR1 is MNHEY, CDR2 SVGAGI. Written as DNA, the CDR3 is TGTGCCAGCAGTTACAAGGGGACTAGCGCAGATACGCAGTATTTT. This codes for CASSYKGTSADTQYF.

This clone was detected once. The chain uses TRBV2 and TRBJ2-3; 10 positions agree with TRBD2. With 3 bases clipped from V and 0 bases from J, the junction kept 15 bases outside the gene matches. CDR1 and CDR2 (germline): SNHLY, FYNNEI. The CDR3 is 20 residues long. CDR3 protein: CASSDEASGRGGGSTDTQYF. CDR3 bases: TGTGCCAGCAGTGATGAGGCTAGCGGGAGAGGGGGTGGGAGCACAGATACGCAGTATTTT.

This chain links TRBV27 with TRBJ2-5; TRBD1 agrees at 7 bases. The germline CDR1 and CDR2 sequences are MNHEY and SMNVEV (reference sequence). The V and J ends lost 5 bases and 3 bases, in that order; junction bases with no gene match: 3. The CDR3 is made up of 13 amino acids. The CDR3 protein is CASSPDRKETQYF. CDR3 bases: TGTGCCAGCAGTCCGGACAGGAAAGAGACCCAGTACTTC.

The chain employs TRBV4-2 and TRBJ1-2; D might be TRBD1 (5 bases). CDR1 is LGHNA and CDR2 is YNFKEQ in the germline V gene. The CDR3 runs to 17 residues. Trimming took off 1 base at V and 5 bases at J, with 20 bases between the two ends. DNA for the CDR3: TGTGCCAGCAGCCAAGCGGACAACGGAGAATGGGATTATGGCTACACCTTC. Translating it yields CASSQADNGEWDYGYTF.

The chain combines TRBV18 with TRBJ2-7; D unresolved. Trimming stripped 5 bases from V and 4 bases from J, with 9 bases between. CDR1 KGHSH and CDR2 LQKENI come from the germline V gene. The CDR3 extends over 12 amino acids. CDR3 loop: CASSAGPYEQYF. The CDR3 nucleotides are TGTGCCAGCTCAGCCGGTCCGTACGAGCAGTACTTC.

The chain is built from TRBV28 and TRBJ1-2, with 8 bases that match TRBD1. CDR1 and CDR2 (germline): MDHEN, SYDVKM. The CDR3 runs to 15 residues. V lost 3 bases, J lost 8 bases, and 11 bases stayed unmatched. The CDR3 DNA is TGTGCCAGCAGTTTGTACCACAGGGGGTCCGGCGGCTACACCTTC. Translated: CASSLYHRGSGGYTF.